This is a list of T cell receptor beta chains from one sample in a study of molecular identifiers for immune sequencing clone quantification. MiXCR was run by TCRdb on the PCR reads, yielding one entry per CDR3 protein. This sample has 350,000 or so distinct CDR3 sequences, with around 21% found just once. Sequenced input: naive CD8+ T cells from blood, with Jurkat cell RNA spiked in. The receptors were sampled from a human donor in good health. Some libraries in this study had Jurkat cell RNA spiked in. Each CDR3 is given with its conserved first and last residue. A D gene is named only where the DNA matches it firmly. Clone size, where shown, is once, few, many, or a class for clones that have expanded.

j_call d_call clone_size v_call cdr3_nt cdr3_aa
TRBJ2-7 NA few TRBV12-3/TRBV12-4 TGTGCCAGCAGTTCACCCGGGGACTACGAGCAGTACTTC CASSSPGDYEQYF
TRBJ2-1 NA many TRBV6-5 TGTGCCAGCAGTTACGGGGGCAGCTCCTACAATGAGCAGTTCTTC CASSYGGSSYNEQFF
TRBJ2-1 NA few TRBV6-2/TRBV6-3 TGTGCCAGCAGTTACTTGTCAGGGAGATACAATGAGCGGTTCTTC CASSYLSGRYNERFF
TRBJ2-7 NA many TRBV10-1 TGCGCCAGCAGTGAGTCGACTGGACCGTCCTACGAGCAGTACTTC CASSESTGPSYEQYF
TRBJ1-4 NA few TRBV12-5 TGTGCTAGTGGTTTGGTACCGGGGGAACTGTTTTTT CASGLVPGELFF
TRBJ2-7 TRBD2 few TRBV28 TGTGCCAGCGGGGGACTAGCGACCTACGAGCAGTACTTC CASGGLATYEQYF
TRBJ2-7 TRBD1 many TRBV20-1 TGCAGTGCTGAGGACAGGGGATCCTACGAGCAGTACTTC CSAEDRGSYEQYF
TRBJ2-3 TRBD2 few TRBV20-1 TGCAGTGCTAGAACCGACGGAGCGGGGTCCACAGATACGCAGTATTTT CSARTDGAGSTDTQYF
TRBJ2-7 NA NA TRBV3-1 TGTGCCAGCAGCTACGGGGCAGCTATGGGGGAAGAGCAGTACTTC CASSYGAAMGEEQYF
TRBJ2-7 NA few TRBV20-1 TGCAGTGCCCGATGGGACACCGACTACGAGCAGTACTTC CSARWDTDYEQYF
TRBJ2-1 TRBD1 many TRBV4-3 TGCGCCAGCAGCCAAGCTACAGGGGGCAACGATGAGCAGTTCTTC CASSQATGGNDEQFF
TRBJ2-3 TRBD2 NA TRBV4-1 TGCGCCAGCAGCCAAGAAAGGGCGGGAGTGGTCGGAGATACGCAGTATTTT CASSQERAGVVGDTQYF
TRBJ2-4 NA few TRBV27 TGTGCCAGCAGTTTAAGGGGGACCAAAAACATTCAGTACTTC CASSLRGTKNIQYF
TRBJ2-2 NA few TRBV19 TGTGCCAGTAGCGAGGGATCTCCCACCGGGGAGCTGTTTTTT CASSEGSPTGELFF
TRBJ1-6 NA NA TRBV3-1 TGTGCCAGCAGCCAAGCTTCCTCGCATAATTCACCCCTCCACTTT CASSQASSHNSPLHF
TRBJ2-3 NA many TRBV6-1 TGTGCCAGCAGTGAAGGGTCGGATACGCAGTATTTT CASSEGSDTQYF
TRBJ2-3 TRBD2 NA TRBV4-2 TGTGCCAGCAGCCAAGAGTCTAGCGGGAGACGTCCAGATACGCAGTATTTT CASSQESSGRRPDTQYF
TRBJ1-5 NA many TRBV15 TGTGCCACCAGCAGAGAAGTCAGCAATCAGCCCCAGCATTTT CATSREVSNQPQHF
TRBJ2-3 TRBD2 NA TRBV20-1 TGCAGTGCTGGTAGCGGGAGGGCCCGAATCGTTGGCACAGATACGCAGTATTTT CSAGSGRARIVGTDTQYF
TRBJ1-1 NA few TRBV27 TGTGCCAGCAGTTTACGGCAGGCCTCGAACACTGAAGCTTTCTTT CASSLRQASNTEAFF
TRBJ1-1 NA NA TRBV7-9 TGTGCCAGCAGCTTACCGGGCCTGAGCACTGAAGCTTTCTTT CASSLPGLSTEAFF
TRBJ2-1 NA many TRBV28 TGTGCCAGCAGTTTCGTGGCAGAAGCCTACAATGAGCAGTTCTTC CASSFVAEAYNEQFF
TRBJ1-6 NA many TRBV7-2 TGTGCCAGCAGCACCGGTCTGTCAGATAATTCACCCCTCCACTTT CASSTGLSDNSPLHF